This T cell receptor beta chain emerged from a study of T-cell memory formation after mild COVID-19. Study-wide background: For the most part, TCR clusters were specific to one donor.

Findings and limits, study-wide: CD4/CD8 balance characterized clones contracting day 15 to 85, and CD4+ skew characterized later expanders. Pre-infection memory already had some responding clones, implying cross-reactive memory joined.

The sample holds a few counts of this clonotype. The antigen is undetermined. V shed 4 bases and J 6 bases; nucleotides not matched to a gene: 11. The CDR3 has 16 amino acids. Germline V gene data show CDR1 as MGHDK and CDR2 as SYGVNS. UMIs and sample barcodes were carried by the TCR alpha and TCR beta cDNA libraries that 5'RACE produced using constant-segment primers. TCRdb independently ran MiXCR on the 5' RACE reads; one entry per CDR3 protein. The sample carries about 110,000 distinct CDR3 sequences, around an eighth recorded once. Sequencing used PBMCs or a T cell subset sorted from them (not recorded which). The sequence came from an adult woman who had mild COVID-19 (a few samples of this study predate the infection). Cell type and time point are not known. The J gene is TRBJ2-5, the V gene TRBV25-1; 10 positions agree with TRBD2. The CDR3 coding sequence is TGTGCCAGCAGTGGGGAAAGACTAGCGGGCTCCAAGACCCAGTACTTC. Encoded protein: CASSGERLAGSKTQYF.